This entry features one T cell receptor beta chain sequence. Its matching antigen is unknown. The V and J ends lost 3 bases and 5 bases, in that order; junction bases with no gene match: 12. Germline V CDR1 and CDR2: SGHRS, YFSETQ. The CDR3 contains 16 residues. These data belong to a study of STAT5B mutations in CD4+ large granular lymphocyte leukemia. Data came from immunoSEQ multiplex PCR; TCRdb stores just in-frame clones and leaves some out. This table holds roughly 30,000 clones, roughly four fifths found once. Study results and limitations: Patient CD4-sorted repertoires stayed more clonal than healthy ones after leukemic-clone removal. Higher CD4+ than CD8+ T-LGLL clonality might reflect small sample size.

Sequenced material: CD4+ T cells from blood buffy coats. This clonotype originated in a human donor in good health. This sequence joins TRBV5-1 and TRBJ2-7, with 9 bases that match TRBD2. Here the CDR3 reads CASSSAPAGGPHEQYF. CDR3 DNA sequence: TGCGCCAGCAGCTCTGCCCCCGCGGGGGGGCCCCACGAGCAGTACTTC.